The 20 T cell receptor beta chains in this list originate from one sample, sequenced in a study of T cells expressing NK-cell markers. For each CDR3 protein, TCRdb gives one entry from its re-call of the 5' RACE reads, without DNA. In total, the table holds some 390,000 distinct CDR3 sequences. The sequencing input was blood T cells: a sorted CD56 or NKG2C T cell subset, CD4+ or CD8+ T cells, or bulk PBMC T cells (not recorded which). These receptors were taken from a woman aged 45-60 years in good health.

CDR3 region: CATSDPTGTSGFNEQFF. The chain combines TRBV24-1 with TRBJ2-1; without DNA, the TCRdb call of TRBD2 cannot be checked. The CDR3 spans 17 residues. CDR1 is KGHDR, CDR2 SFDVKD, per germline.

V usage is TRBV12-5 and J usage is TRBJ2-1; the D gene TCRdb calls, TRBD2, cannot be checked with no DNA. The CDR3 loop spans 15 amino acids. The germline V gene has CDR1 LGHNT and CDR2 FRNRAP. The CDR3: CASGQAGGNMNEQFF.

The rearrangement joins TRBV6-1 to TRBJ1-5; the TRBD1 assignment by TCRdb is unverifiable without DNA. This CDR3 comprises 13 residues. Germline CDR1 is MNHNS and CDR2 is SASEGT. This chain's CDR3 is CASTQDSIKPQHF.

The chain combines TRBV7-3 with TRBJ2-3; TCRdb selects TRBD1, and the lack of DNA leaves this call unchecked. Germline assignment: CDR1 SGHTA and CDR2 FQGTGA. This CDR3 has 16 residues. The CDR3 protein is CASSLRQAQGSDTQYF. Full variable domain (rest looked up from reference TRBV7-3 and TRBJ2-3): GAGVSQTPSNKVTEKGKYVELRCDPISGHTALYWYRQSLGQGPEFLIYFQGTGAADDSGLPNDRFFAVRPEGSVSTLKIQRTERGDSAVYLCASSLRQAQGSDTQYFGPGTRLTVL.

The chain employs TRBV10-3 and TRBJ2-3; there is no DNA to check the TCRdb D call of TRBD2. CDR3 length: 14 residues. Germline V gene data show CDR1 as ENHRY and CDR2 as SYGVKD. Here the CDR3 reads CAIRPGPAGDTQYF.

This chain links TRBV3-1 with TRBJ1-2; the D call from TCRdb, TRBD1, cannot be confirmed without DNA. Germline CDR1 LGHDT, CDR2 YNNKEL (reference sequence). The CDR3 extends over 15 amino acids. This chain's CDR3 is CASSQYRTGNYGYTF.

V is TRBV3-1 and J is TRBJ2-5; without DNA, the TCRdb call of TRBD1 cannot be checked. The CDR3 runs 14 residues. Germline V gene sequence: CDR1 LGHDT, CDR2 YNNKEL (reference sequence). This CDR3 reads CASSQGQGRKTQYF.

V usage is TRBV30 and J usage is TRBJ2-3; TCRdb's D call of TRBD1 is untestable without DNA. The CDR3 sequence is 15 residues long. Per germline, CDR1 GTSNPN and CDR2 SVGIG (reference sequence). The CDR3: CAWSVGTAPTDTQYF.

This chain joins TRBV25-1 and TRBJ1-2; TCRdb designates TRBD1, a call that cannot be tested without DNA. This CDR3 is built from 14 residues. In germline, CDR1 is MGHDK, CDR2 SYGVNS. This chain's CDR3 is CASSGGTGIYGYTF.

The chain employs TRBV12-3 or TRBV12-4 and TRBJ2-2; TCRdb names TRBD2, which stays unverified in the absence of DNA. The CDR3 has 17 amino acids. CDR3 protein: CASSSKVSRWATGELFF.

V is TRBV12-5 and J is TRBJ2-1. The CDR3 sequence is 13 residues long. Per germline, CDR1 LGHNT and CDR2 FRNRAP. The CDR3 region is CASGLGPYNEQFF.

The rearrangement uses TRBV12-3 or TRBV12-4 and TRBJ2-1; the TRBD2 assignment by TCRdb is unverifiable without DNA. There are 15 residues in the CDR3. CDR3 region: CASSLAGTSYNEQFF.

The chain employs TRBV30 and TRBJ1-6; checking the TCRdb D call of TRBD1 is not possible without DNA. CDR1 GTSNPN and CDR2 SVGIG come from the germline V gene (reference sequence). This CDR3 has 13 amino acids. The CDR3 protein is CGVGRGFVSPLHF.

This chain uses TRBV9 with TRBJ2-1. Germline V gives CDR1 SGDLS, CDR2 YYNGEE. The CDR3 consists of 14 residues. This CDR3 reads CASSVTVIRNEQFF.

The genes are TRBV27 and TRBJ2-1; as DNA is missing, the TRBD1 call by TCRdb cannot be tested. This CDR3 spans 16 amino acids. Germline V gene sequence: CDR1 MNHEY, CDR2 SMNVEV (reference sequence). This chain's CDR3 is CASSFTGASSYNEQFF.

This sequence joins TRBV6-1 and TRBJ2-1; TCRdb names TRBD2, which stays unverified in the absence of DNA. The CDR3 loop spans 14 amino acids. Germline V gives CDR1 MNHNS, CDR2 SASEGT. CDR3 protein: CASSAQPPLADRFF.

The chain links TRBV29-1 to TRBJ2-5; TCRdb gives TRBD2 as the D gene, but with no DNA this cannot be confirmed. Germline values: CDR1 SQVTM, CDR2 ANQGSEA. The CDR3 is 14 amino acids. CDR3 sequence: CSAETSGSFQTQYF. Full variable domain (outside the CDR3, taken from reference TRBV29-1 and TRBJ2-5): SAVISQKPSRDICQRGTSLTIQCQVDSQVTMMFWYRQQPGQSLTLIATANQGSEATYESGFVIDKFPISRPNLTFSTLTVSNMSPEDSSIYLCSAETSGSFQTQYFGPGTRLLVL.

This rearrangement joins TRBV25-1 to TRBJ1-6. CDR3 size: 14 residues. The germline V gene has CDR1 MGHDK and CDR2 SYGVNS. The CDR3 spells CASSEGWSDSPLHF.

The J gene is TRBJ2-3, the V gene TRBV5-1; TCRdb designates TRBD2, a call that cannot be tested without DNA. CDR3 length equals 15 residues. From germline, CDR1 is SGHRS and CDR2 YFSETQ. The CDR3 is CASSHSGTSTDTQYF.

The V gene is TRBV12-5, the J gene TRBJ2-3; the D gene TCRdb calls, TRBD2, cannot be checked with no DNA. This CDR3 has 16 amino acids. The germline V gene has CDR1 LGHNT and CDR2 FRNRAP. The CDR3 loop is CASGLIAGGSTDTQYF.